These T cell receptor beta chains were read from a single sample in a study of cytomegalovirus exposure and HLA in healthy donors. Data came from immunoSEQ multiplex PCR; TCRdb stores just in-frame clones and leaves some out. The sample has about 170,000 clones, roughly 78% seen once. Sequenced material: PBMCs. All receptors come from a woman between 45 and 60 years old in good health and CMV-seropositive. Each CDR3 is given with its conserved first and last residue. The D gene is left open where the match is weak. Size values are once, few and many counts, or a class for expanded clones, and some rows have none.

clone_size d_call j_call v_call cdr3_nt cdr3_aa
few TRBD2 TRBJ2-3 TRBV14 TGTGCCAGCAGCTCCTCACTCGGGGGGGCCGCGCAGTATTTT CASSSSLGGAAQYF
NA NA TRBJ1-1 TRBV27 TGTGCCAGCAGTGCCTGGAGGGTGAACACTGAAGCTTTCTTT CASSAWRVNTEAFF
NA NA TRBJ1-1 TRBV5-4 TGTGCCAGCAGCTCCGGCGGGGGCAATACTGAAGCTTTCTTT CASSSGGGNTEAFF
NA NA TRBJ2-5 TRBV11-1 TGTGCCAGCAGCTTTGCAGGGGTTGGGGAGACCCAGTACTTC CASSFAGVGETQYF
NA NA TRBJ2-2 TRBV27 TGTGCCAGCAGCGACCGGCCGACGGGTGGGGAGCTGTTTTTT CASSDRPTGGELFF
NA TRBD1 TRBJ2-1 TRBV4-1 TGCGCCAGCAGCCAACAGGGGGCCAAGAATGAGCAGTTCTTC CASSQQGAKNEQFF
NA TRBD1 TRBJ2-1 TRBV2 TGTGCCAGCAGTGGGATAACAGGGGTGTCCTACAATGAGCAGTTCTTC CASSGITGVSYNEQFF
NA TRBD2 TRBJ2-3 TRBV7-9 TGTTCCAGCAGACTCGGGGGGGGAACCCTCACAGATACGCAGTATTTT CSSRLGGGTLTDTQYF
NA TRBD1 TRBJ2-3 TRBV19 TGTGCCAGTAGTACCTCGGGACAGGGGGTAGGAGATACGCAGTATTTT CASSTSGQGVGDTQYF
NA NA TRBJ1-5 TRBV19 TGTGCCAGTAGTATTGGGGCGGGGACTCTCGGGCCCCAGCATTTT CASSIGAGTLGPQHF
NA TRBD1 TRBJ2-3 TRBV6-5 TGTGCCAGCAGTTACTCCCCGGGACAGGGTGGTACGCAGTATTTT CASSYSPGQGGTQYF
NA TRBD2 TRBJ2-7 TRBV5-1 TGCGCCAGCAGCTCGGGACTAGCGGGGGGAATGTCCCACGAGCAGTACTTC CASSSGLAGGMSHEQYF
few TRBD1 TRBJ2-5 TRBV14 TGTGCCAGCAGCCATCCCAGGACAGGGGGATTTCAAGAGACCCAGTACTTC CASSHPRTGGFQETQYF
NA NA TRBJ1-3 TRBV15 TGTGCCACCAGCAGAGATCAAGCTGCCGGGGGCACCATATATTTT CATSRDQAAGGTIYF
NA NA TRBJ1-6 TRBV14 TGTGCCAGCAGCCAGGGAGGCTCCTATAATTCACCCCTCCACTTT CASSQGGSYNSPLHF
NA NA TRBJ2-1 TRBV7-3 TGTGCCAGCAGCTTAACAGGGGGGGATTACAATGAGCAGTTCTTC CASSLTGGDYNEQFF
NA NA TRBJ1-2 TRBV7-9 TGTTCCAGCAGCTTAGCCTTTGGGCAGAGCTATGGCTACACCTTC CSSSLAFGQSYGYTF
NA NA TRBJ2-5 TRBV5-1 TGCGCCAGCAGTCCTTGGGGGGAAGAGACCCAGTACTTC CASSPWGEETQYF
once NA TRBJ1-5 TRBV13 TGTGCCAGCAGCCTAAACAGGGTATCACAGCCCCAGCATTTT CASSLNRVSQPQHF
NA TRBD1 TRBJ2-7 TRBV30 TGTGCCTGGAGTCGACAGGGCCGCGAGCAGTACTTC CAWSRQGREQYF
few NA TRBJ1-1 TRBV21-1 TGTGCCAGCAGCTCGGGACAGGGGAAGGCTGAAGCTTTCTTT CASSSGQGKAEAFF
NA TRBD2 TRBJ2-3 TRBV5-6 TGTGCCAGCAGCTCCCCTAGCGGGGGGGGCACAGATACGCAGTATTTT CASSSPSGGGTDTQYF
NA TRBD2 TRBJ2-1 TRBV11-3 TGTGCCAGCAGCTTAGCCCAGACTGTAGGGAGGGTCAATGAGCAGTTCTTC CASSLAQTVGRVNEQFF
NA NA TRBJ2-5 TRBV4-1 TGCGCCAGCAGCCAACCCCGCGGCAGGGGAAAGGAGACCCAGTACTTC CASSQPRGRGKETQYF
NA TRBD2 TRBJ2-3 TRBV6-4 TGTGCCAGCAGCGCCACAGCGGGGGGCACAGATACGCAGTATTTT CASSATAGGTDTQYF
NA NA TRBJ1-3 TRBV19 TGTGCCAGTAGTATAGCCACATACTCTGGAAACACCATATATTTT CASSIATYSGNTIYF
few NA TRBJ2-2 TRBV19 TGTGCCAGTAGGCGCCGGGTCCTTTCTCCTCAGGGGGGGAACACCGGGGAGCTGTTTTTT CASRRRVLSPQGGNTGELFF
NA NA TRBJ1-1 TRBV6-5 TGTGCCACACTCCGTTGGGGCGCTGAAGCTTTCTTT CATLRWGAEAFF
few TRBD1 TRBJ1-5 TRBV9 TGTGCCAGCAGCGTAGGGGCAGGGGGCGCGGGACAGCCCCAGCATTTT CASSVGAGGAGQPQHF
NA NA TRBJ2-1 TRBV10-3 TGTGCCATCAGTGACCCCAGGGAAAATGAGCAGTTCTTC CAISDPRENEQFF
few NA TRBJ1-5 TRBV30 TGTGCCTGGAGTGTCCAGGGAACCAATCAGCCCCAGCATTTT CAWSVQGTNQPQHF
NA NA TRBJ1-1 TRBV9 TGTGCCAGCAGCTCATCCCGGGGAGGGGCGGATGAAGCTTTCTTT CASSSSRGGADEAFF
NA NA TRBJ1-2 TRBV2 TGTGCCACGAGCAGGGGCGCAGGCTATGGCTACACCTTC CATSRGAGYGYTF
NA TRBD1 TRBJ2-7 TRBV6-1 TGTGCCAGCGGGGGACAGGGGTTCCACGAGCAGTACTTC CASGGQGFHEQYF
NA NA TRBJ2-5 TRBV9 TGTGCCAGCAGCGTCGGCGTTAGCGTGGAGACCCAGTACTTC CASSVGVSVETQYF
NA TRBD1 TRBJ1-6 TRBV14 TGTGCCAGTCGAGCACAGGGGGTTAATTCACCCCTCCACTTT CASRAQGVNSPLHF
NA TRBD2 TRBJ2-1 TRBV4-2 TGTGCCAGCAGCCCGACTAGCGGGGGGGCGTCTTATGAGCAGTTCTTC CASSPTSGGASYEQFF
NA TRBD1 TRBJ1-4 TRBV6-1 TGTGCCAGCACGGACAGGGAGTATGAAAAACTGTTTTTT CASTDREYEKLFF
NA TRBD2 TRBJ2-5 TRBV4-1 TGCGCCAGCAGCCAGGGCGGGGGGTGGGAGACCCAGTACTTC CASSQGGGWETQYF
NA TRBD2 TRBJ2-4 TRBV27 TGTGCCAGCAGTCCATGGGGAGGGCTCAAAAACATTCAGTACTTC CASSPWGGLKNIQYF
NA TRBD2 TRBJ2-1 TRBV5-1 TGCGCCAGCAGCTTGGGGGCGGGGGGTCACAATGAGCAGTTCTTC CASSLGAGGHNEQFF
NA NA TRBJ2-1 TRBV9 TGTGCCAGCAGCGCCGATTACGGGAATTCCTACAATGAGCAGTTCTTC CASSADYGNSYNEQFF
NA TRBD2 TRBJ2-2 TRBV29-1 TGCAGTATAAATGCGGGGGGGGGAGGCACCGGGGAGCTGTTTTTT CSINAGGGGTGELFF
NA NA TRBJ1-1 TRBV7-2 TGTGCCAGCAGCCTTGGACGGGGGGACACTGAAGCTTTCTTT CASSLGRGDTEAFF
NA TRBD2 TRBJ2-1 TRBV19 TGTGCCAGTCGTCCTGGGTTAGCGGGGCCGGTACGTGGGAATGAGCAGTTCTTC CASRPGLAGPVRGNEQFF
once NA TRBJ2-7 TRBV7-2 TGTGCCACTCAGGAACAGGCGAGCTACGAGCAGTACTTC CATQEQASYEQYF
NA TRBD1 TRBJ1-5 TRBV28 TGTGCCAGCGCTTCTTCGGGACAGGGGGACCATCAGCCCCAGCATTTT CASASSGQGDHQPQHF
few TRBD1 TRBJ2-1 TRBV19 TGTGCCAGTAACAACAGGGGGCCTTACAATGAGCAGTTCTTC CASNNRGPYNEQFF
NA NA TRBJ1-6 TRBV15 TGTGCCACCAGCTCCTGGGGCCAGGGGAATTCACCCCTCCACTTT CATSSWGQGNSPLHF
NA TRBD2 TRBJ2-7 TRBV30 TGTGCCTGGGGGAGGGCCGAGGGGTACGAGCAGTACTTC CAWGRAEGYEQYF
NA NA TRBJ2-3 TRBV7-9 TGTGCCAGCAGCTTAAAGCGGTATCTCCTCGGGGAAGGCACAGATACGCAGTATTTT CASSLKRYLLGEGTDTQYF
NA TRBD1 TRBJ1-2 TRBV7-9 TGTGCCAGCAGCCCATTCCGAGACAGGGCGAACTATGGCTACACCTTC CASSPFRDRANYGYTF
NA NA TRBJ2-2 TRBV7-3 TGTGCCAGCAGCTCCTTTCGAGGCCCCGCGAACACCGGGGAGCTGTTTTTT CASSSFRGPANTGELFF
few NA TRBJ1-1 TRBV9 TGTGCCAGCAGCGTATCCCCCTCCGGGGTGAACACTGAAGCTTTCTTT CASSVSPSGVNTEAFF
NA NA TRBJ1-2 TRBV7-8 TGTGCCAGCAGCTTAACAGGCGTACCCTTCTATGGCTACACCTTC CASSLTGVPFYGYTF
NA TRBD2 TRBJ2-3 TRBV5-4 TGTGCCAGCAGCTTGACTAGCGGGGGGGGAAGCACAGATACGCAGTATTTT CASSLTSGGGSTDTQYF